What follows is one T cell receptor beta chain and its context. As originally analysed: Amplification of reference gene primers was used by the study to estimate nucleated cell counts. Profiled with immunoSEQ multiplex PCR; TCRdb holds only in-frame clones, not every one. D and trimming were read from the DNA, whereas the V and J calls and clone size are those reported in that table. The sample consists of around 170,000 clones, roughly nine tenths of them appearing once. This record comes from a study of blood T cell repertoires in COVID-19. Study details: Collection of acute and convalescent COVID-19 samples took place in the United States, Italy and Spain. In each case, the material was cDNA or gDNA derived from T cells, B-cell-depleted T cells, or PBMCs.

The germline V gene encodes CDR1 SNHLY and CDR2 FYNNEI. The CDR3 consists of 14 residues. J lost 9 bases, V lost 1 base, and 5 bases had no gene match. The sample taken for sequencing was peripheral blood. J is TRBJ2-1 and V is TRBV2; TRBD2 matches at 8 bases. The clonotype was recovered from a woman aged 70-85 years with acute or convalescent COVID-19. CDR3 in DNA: TGTGCCAGCAGTGAAGGTTGGGGGACTAGTGAGCAGTTCTTC. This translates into CASSEGWGTSEQFF.